Listed below are T cell receptor beta chains from one sample, sequenced in a study of blood T cells in healthy people across ages. TCRdb re-analysed the 5' RACE reads in MiXCR, keeping a single row per CDR3 protein. The sample consists of about 1,400,000 distinct CDR3 sequences, 35% to 45% of them appearing once. The sample consisted of blood. The source of these receptors is a young woman in good health. The CDR3 runs from the conserved cysteine through the conserved F or W. Fields, in order: clone size, J gene, V gene, CDR3 protein. Clone size is shown for a subset of rows, as once, few, many or a class of expanded clone.

abundance: few; j_gene: TRBJ2-7; v_gene: TRBV20-1; CDR3aa: CSAAPPSGRAAISYEQYF
abundance: few; j_gene: TRBJ1-1; v_gene: TRBV29-1; CDR3aa: CSVTSTRAEAFF
abundance: few; j_gene: TRBJ2-3; v_gene: TRBV12-3/TRBV12-4; CDR3aa: CASTPRRGRSDTQYF
abundance: .; j_gene: TRBJ1-2; v_gene: TRBV25-1; CDR3aa: CASSDGGPRGGYTF
abundance: few; j_gene: TRBJ2-3; v_gene: TRBV6-5; CDR3aa: CASRALAGSTWDTQYF
abundance: few; j_gene: TRBJ1-2; v_gene: TRBV29-1; CDR3aa: CSVVQTGGYGYTF
abundance: .; j_gene: TRBJ1-1; v_gene: TRBV5-1; CDR3aa: CASSPDRGHTEAFF
abundance: few; j_gene: TRBJ2-1; v_gene: TRBV4-1; CDR3aa: CASSHGLAGRFNEQFF
abundance: .; j_gene: TRBJ2-1; v_gene: TRBV2; CDR3aa: CASSELSGQGDNEQFF
abundance: many; j_gene: TRBJ2-3; v_gene: TRBV29-1; CDR3aa: CSVGLAGGTDTQYF
abundance: few; j_gene: TRBJ1-2; v_gene: TRBV4-1; CDR3aa: CASSQVYGQGDFNYGYTF
abundance: .; j_gene: TRBJ2-7; v_gene: TRBV5-5; CDR3aa: CASSLETPLYEQYF
abundance: few; j_gene: TRBJ2-1; v_gene: TRBV20-1; CDR3aa: CSASRLGEQFF
abundance: .; j_gene: TRBJ2-1; v_gene: TRBV7-2; CDR3aa: CASSLAFANSYNKQFF
abundance: .; j_gene: TRBJ2-1; v_gene: TRBV2; CDR3aa: CASSEWSLAGASSYNEQFF
abundance: .; j_gene: TRBJ2-2; v_gene: TRBV2; CDR3aa: CASSQGGGSTGELFF
abundance: few; j_gene: TRBJ2-7; v_gene: TRBV5-5; CDR3aa: CASSSGLAQSYEQYF
abundance: .; j_gene: TRBJ2-3; v_gene: TRBV14; CDR3aa: CASSQDRGLAVAADTQYF
abundance: few; j_gene: .; v_gene: TRBV12-5; CDR3aa: CASGPRLRRNIQYF
abundance: .; j_gene: TRBJ1-1; v_gene: TRBV25-1; CDR3aa: CASSESGLGRSEAFF
abundance: .; j_gene: TRBJ1-4; v_gene: TRBV20-1; CDR3aa: CSASTLRDEKLFF
abundance: .; j_gene: TRBJ1-2; v_gene: TRBV2; CDR3aa: CASSERTMDGYTF
abundance: few; j_gene: TRBJ1-6; v_gene: TRBV10-2; CDR3aa: CASSETGTNNSPLHF
abundance: few; j_gene: TRBJ2-2; v_gene: TRBV28; CDR3aa: CASSRARGGGYTGELFF
abundance: .; j_gene: TRBJ1-4; v_gene: TRBV4-1; CDR3aa: CASSDLQASTNEKLFF
abundance: .; j_gene: TRBJ2-5; v_gene: TRBV12-3/TRBV12-4; CDR3aa: CASSLAGTEETQYF
abundance: .; j_gene: TRBJ2-1; v_gene: TRBV5-1; CDR3aa: CASSISGGRLNEQFF
abundance: few; j_gene: TRBJ2-7; v_gene: TRBV20-1; CDR3aa: CSARDSATSYEQYF
abundance: many; j_gene: .; v_gene: TRBV20-1; CDR3aa: CSARPTLRWASSYNEQYF
abundance: .; j_gene: TRBJ2-1; v_gene: TRBV21-1; CDR3aa: CASSAGQADRGQQFF
abundance: few; j_gene: TRBJ2-6; v_gene: TRBV4-1; CDR3aa: CASSRRTSGDGFSGANVLTF
abundance: .; j_gene: .; v_gene: TRBV20-1; CDR3aa: CSAQEGTAQETQFF
abundance: .; j_gene: TRBJ2-4; v_gene: TRBV21-1; CDR3aa: CASSPLRLLGEKDIQYF
abundance: .; j_gene: TRBJ1-1; v_gene: TRBV12-3/TRBV12-4; CDR3aa: CASSLGPVYTEAFF
abundance: .; j_gene: TRBJ2-2; v_gene: TRBV6-6; CDR3aa: CASSEGNGELFF
abundance: .; j_gene: TRBJ2-1; v_gene: TRBV7-6; CDR3aa: CASSAGKGQFF
abundance: few; j_gene: TRBJ2-1; v_gene: TRBV20-1; CDR3aa: CSARLVHEQFF
abundance: .; j_gene: TRBJ2-3; v_gene: TRBV2; CDR3aa: CASIVSAGGLADTQYF
abundance: .; j_gene: TRBJ1-2; v_gene: TRBV30; CDR3aa: CAWSLGGRGYTF
abundance: .; j_gene: TRBJ2-3; v_gene: TRBV7-9; CDR3aa: CASSLETGGVTDTQYF
abundance: many; j_gene: TRBJ2-1; v_gene: TRBV5-1; CDR3aa: CASSLGPESSYNEQFF
abundance: once; j_gene: TRBJ2-7; v_gene: TRBV7-9; CDR3aa: CASSLSVTAYEQYF
abundance: few; j_gene: TRBJ2-3; v_gene: TRBV12-3/TRBV12-4; CDR3aa: CASSFRGLAGEPSTDTQYF
abundance: .; j_gene: TRBJ1-4; v_gene: TRBV20-1; CDR3aa: CSARDVGTAEKLFF
abundance: .; j_gene: TRBJ1-2; v_gene: TRBV7-9; CDR3aa: CASTYDREGYTF
abundance: few; j_gene: TRBJ2-1; v_gene: TRBV6-5; CDR3aa: CASSSGLAVGEQFF
abundance: few; j_gene: TRBJ2-1; v_gene: TRBV27; CDR3aa: CASSVSGGVEQFF
abundance: .; j_gene: TRBJ2-1; v_gene: TRBV6-1; CDR3aa: CASSDTGSTYNEQFF
abundance: few; j_gene: TRBJ1-4; v_gene: TRBV5-1; CDR3aa: CASSLQGRGRKDEKLFF
abundance: .; j_gene: TRBJ2-7; v_gene: TRBV3-1; CDR3aa: CASSQVAHEQYF
abundance: .; j_gene: TRBJ2-1; v_gene: TRBV20-1; CDR3aa: CSALAYNEQFF
abundance: .; j_gene: TRBJ2-7; v_gene: TRBV4-1; CDR3aa: CASSQVGQTYEQYF
abundance: .; j_gene: TRBJ1-5; v_gene: TRBV6-5; CDR3aa: CASNSGGGQPQHF
abundance: .; j_gene: TRBJ2-1; v_gene: TRBV24-1; CDR3aa: CATSVASGDNEQFF